This TCR beta chain is from a study of glioma-infiltrating T cells. The CDR3 is made up of 13 amino acids. Germline CDR1 MNHNY, CDR2 SVGAGI (reference sequence). The iRepertoire nested amplicon-rescue multiplex PCR amplified TCR alpha and beta CDR3s from RNA. MiXCR, applied by TCRdb to the multiplex PCR reads, yields one record per CDR3 protein. The sample includes 100,000 to 150,000 distinct CDR3 sequences, around 23% of them seen just once. To note about this clonotype: Given a much more abundant clone one base away, this may be a read error.

The V gene is TRBV6-6, the J gene TRBJ1-2; D is unresolved. Input material: glioma tissue, nonneoplastic brain tissue, or PBMCs (not recorded which). The sequence was obtained from a human donor with low-grade glioma or glioblastoma, undergoing nonglioma brain surgery, or in good health (not recorded which). This CDR3 is CTSSYGSLDGYTF. In DNA, the CDR3 is TGTACCAGCAGTTACGGAAGTCTAGATGGCTACACCTTC.